This TCR beta chain comes out of a study of CD8+ T cells in alopecia areata. Extraction of RNA preceded its reverse transcription into cDNA, which served as the sequencing template. Assay used: immunoSEQ multiplex PCR; TCRdb lists only in-frame clones, some missing. The sample has around 290,000 clones, 58% seen once; the top ten hold roughly 1.8%. General study points: While patients received tofacitinib, many expanded lesional clones remained present in scalp and blood.

Stated treatment: oral pan-JAK inhibitor, 5-10 mg twice daily. Worth noting for this clone: The antigen is unknown.

The receptor was isolated from a human donor with alopecia areata. Sample: CD4+ T cells sorted from blood, taken at week 24, from a patient treated with tofacitinib.

For the CDR3, the DNA is TGCGCCAGCAGCTTGGGCACCCGGGAAGAGACCCAGTACTTC. It specifies CASSLGTREETQYF. The chain has TRBV5-1 and TRBJ2-5; D gene ambiguous. The V and J ends lost 0 bases and 3 bases respectively, with 9 bases between them. Per germline, CDR1 SGHRS and CDR2 YFSETQ. The CDR3 has 14 amino acids.